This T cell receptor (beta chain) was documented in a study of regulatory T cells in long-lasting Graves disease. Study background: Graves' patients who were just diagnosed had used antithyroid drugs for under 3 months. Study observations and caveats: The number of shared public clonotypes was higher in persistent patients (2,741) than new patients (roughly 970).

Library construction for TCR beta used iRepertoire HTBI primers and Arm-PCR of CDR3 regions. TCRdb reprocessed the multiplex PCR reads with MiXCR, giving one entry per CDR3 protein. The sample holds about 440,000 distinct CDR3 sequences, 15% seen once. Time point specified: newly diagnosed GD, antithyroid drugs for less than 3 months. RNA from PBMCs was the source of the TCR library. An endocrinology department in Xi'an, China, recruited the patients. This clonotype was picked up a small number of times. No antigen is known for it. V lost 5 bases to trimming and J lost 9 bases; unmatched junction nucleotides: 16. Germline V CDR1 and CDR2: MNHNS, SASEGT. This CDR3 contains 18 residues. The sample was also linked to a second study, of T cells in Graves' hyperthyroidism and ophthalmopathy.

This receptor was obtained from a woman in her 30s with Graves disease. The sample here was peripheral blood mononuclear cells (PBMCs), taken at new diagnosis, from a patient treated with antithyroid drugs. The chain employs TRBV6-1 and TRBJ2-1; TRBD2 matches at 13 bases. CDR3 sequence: CASSLGTSGTRSGVEQFF. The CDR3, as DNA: TGTGCCAGCAGTCTGGGGACTAGCGGGACCCGGTCAGGGGTTGAGCAGTTCTTC.